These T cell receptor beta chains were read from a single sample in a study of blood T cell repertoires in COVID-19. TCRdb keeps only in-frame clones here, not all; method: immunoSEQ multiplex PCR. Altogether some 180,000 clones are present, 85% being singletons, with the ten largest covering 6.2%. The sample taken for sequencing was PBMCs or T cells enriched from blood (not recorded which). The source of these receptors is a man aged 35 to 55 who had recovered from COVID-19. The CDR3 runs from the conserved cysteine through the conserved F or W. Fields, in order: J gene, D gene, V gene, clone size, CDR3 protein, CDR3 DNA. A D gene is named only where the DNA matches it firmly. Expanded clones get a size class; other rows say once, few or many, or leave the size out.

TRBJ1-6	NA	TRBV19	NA	CASSIGQTPPVLHF	TGTGCCAGTAGTATAGGACAGACCCCTCCGGTCCTCCACTTT
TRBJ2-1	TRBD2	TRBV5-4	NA	CASSLAGVAGHNEQFF	TGTGCCAGCAGCTTGGCCGGGGTAGCGGGTCACAATGAGCAGTTCTTC
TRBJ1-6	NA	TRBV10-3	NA	CAISEQGEYNSPLHF	TGTGCCATCAGTGAACAGGGAGAATATAATTCACCCCTCCACTTT
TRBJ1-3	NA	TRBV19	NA	CASHVIGGSGNTIYF	TGTGCCAGTCACGTCATCGGGGGTTCAGGAAACACCATATATTTT
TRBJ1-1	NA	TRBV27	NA	CASSKQVNTEAFF	TGTGCCAGCAGTAAACAGGTTAACACTGAAGCTTTCTTT
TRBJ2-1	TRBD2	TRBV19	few	CASSISGDGYNEQFF	TGTGCCAGTAGTATAAGCGGGGACGGGTACAATGAGCAGTTCTTC
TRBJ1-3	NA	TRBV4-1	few	CASSQERRVAGNTIYF	TGCGCCAGCAGCCAAGAAAGGAGGGTGGCTGGAAACACCATATATTTT
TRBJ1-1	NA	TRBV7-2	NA	CASTFSGTEAFF	TGTGCCAGCACATTCTCGGGGACTGAAGCTTTCTTT
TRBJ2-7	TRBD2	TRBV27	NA	CASRGLVVPEQYF	TGTGCCAGCAGGGGACTAGTGGTACCCGAGCAGTACTTC
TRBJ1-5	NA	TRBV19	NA	CASSIRGVDQPQHF	TGTGCCAGTAGTATAAGAGGTGTTGATCAGCCCCAGCATTTT
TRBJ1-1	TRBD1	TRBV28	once	CASIDPTGKGTEAFF	TGTGCCAGCATAGACCCGACAGGGAAAGGCACTGAAGCTTTCTTT
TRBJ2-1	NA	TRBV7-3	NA	CASSPGFTGPNEQFF	TGTGCCAGCAGCCCAGGATTTACAGGGCCCAATGAGCAGTTCTTC
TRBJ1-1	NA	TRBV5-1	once	CASSLDSLNTEAFF	TGCGCCAGCAGCTTGGACAGTTTGAACACTGAAGCTTTCTTT
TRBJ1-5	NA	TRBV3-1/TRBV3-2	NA	CASSQGGGWAQPQHF	TGTGCCAGCAGCCAAGGCGGGGGGTGGGCTCAGCCCCAGCATTTT
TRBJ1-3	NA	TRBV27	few	CASILFGGSVRDTIYF	TGTGCCAGCATCCTCTTTGGAGGCAGCGTCCGGGACACCATATATTTT
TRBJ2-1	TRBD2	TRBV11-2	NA	CASSPWGSGSIPSYNEQFF	TGTGCCAGCAGCCCCTGGGGTAGCGGGAGTATACCCTCCTACAATGAGCAGTTCTTC
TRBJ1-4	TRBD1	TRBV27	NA	CASSRQGLATNEKLFF	TGTGCCAGCAGTCGACAGGGCCTTGCAACTAATGAAAAACTGTTTTTT
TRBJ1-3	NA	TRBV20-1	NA	CSASFSSGNTIYF	TGCAGTGCTAGTTTCAGCTCTGGAAACACCATATATTTT
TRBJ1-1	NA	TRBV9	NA	CASSADSTEAFF	TGTGCCAGCAGCGCGGACAGCACTGAAGCTTTCTTT
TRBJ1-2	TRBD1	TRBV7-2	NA	CASSFRVGQDYGYTF	TGTGCCAGCAGCTTCAGGGTCGGACAGGACTATGGCTACACCTTC
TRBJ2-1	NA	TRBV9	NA	CASSVGTHSYNEQFF	TGTGCCAGCAGCGTCGGGACTCACTCCTACAATGAGCAGTTCTTC
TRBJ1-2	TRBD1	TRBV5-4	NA	CASSLAGQPYGYTF	TGTGCCAGCAGCTTGGCGGGACAGCCCTATGGCTACACCTTC